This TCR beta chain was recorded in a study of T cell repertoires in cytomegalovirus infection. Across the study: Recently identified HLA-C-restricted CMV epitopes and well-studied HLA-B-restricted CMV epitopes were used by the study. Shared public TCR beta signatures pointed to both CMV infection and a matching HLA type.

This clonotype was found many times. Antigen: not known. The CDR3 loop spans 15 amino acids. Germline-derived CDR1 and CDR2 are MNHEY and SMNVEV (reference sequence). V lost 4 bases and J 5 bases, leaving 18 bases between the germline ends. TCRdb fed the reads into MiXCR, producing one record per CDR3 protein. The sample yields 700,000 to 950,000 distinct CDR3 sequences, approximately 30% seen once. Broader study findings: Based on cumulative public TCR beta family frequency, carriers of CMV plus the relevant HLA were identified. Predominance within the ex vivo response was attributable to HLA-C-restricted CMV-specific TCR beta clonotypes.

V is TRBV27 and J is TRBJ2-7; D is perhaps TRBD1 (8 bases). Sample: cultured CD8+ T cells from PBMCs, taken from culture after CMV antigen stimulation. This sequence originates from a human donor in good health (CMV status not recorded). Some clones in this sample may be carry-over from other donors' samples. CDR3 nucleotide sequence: TGTGCCAGCAGTTCCACAGGGGGGGCCTTTGACGAGCAGTACTTC. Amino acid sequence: CASSSTGGAFDEQYF.